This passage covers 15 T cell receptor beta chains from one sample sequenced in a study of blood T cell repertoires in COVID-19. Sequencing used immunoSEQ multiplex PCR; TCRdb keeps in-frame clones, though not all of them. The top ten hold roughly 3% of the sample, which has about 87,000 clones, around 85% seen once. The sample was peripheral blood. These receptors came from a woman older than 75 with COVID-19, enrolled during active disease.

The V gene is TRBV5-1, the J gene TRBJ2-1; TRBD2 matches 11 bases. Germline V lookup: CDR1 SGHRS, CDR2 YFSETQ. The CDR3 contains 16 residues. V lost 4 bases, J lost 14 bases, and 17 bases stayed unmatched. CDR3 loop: CASSRTGTSGLWREFF. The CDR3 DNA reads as TGCGCCAGCAGCCGCACCGGGACTAGCGGCCTTTGGCGGGAGTTCTTC.

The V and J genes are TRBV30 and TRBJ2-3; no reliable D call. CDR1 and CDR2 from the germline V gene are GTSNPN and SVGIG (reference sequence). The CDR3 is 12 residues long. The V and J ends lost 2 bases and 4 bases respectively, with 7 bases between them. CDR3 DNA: TGTGCCTGGAGTCCTGTATCAGATACGCAGTATTTT. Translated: CAWSPVSDTQYF.

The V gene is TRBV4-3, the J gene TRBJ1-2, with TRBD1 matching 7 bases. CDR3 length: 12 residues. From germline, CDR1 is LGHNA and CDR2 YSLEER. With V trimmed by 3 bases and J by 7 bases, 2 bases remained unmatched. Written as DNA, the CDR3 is TGCGCCAGCAGCCACGACAGGGCTGGCTACACCTTC. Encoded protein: CASSHDRAGYTF.

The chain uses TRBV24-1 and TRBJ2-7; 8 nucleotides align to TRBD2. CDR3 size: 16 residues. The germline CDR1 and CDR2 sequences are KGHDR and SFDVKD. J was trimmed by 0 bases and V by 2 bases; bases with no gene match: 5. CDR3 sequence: CATSDSGTSRSYEQYF. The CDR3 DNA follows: TGTGCCACCAGTGATTCCGGGACTAGTCGCTCCTACGAGCAGTACTTC.

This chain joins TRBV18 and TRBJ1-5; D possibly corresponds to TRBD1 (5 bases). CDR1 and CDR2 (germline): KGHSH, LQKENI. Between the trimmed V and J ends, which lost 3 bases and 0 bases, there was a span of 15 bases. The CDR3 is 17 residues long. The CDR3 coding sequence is TGTGCCAGCTCACCGCAGACAGACCATTATAGCAATCAGCCCCAGCATTTT. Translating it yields CASSPQTDHYSNQPQHF.

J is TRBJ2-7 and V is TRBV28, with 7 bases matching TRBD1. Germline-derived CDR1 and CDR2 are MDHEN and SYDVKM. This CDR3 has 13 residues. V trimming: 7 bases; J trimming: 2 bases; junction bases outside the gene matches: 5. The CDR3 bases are TGTGCCAGCAACCGGGACAGCCCCTACGAGCAGTACTTC. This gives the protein CASNRDSPYEQYF.

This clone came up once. CDR3 in DNA: TGTGCCAGCAGCCAATCTTTATCCTCCTACGAGCAGTACTTC. This encodes CASSQSLSSYEQYF. The rearrangement uses TRBV3-1 (or the pseudogene TRBV3-2) and TRBJ2-7, with D uncertain. CDR1 LGHDT and CDR2 YNNKEL come from the germline V gene (reference sequence). The germline V and J ends were trimmed by 2 bases and 0 bases, with 8 bases remaining between them. The CDR3 is 14 residues long.

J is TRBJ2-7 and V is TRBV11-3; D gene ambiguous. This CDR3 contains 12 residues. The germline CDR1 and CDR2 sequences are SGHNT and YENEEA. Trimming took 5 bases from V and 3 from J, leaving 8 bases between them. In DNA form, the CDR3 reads TGTGCCAGCAGCGAGAATGACTACGAGCAGTACTTC. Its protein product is CASSENDYEQYF.

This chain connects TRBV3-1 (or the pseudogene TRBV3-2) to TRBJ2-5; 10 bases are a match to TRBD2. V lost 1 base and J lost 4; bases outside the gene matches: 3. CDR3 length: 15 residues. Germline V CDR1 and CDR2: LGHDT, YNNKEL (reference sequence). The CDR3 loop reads CASSQAASGGETQYF. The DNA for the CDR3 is TGTGCCAGCAGCCAAGCGGCTAGCGGGGGAGAGACCCAGTACTTC.

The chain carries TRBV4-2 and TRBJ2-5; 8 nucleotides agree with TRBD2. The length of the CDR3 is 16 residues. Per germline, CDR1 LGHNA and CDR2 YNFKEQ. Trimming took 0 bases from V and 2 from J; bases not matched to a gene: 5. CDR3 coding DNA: TGTGCCAGCAGCCAAGAGGTAGCGGGGTTTCAAGAGACCCAGTACTTC. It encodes CASSQEVAGFQETQYF.

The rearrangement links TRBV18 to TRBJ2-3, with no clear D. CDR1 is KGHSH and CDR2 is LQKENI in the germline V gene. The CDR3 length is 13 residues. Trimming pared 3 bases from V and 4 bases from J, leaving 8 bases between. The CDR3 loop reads CASSPRGADTQYF. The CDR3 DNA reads TGTGCCAGCTCACCTCGTGGAGCAGATACGCAGTATTTT. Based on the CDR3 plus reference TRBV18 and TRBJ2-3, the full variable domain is NAGVMQNPRHLVRRRGQEARLRCSPMKGHSHVYWYRQLPEEGLKFMVYLQKENIIDESGMPKERFSAEFPKEGPSILRIQQVVRGDSAAYFCASSPRGADTQYFGPGTRLTVL.

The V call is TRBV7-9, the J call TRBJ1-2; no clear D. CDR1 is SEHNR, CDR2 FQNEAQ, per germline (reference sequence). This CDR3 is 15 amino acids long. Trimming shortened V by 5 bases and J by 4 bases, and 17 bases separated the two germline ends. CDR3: CASSPGGGIFYGYTF. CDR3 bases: TGTGCCAGCAGCCCAGGCGGAGGGATCTTCTATGGCTACACCTTC.

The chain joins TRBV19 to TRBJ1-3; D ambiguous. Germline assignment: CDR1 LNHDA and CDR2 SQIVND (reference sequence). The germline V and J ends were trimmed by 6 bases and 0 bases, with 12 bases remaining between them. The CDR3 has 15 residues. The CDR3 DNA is TGTGCCAGTAGGTTTTCGGGGATCTCTGGAAACACCATATATTTT. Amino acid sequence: CASRFSGISGNTIYF.

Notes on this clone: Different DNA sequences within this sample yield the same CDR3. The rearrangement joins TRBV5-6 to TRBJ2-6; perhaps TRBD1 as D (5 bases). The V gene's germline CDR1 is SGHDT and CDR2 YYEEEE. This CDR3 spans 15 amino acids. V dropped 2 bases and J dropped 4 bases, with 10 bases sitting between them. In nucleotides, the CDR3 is TGTGCCAGCAGCTTAGGGGTTTCCGGGGCCAACGTCCTGACTTTC. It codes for CASSLGVSGANVLTF.

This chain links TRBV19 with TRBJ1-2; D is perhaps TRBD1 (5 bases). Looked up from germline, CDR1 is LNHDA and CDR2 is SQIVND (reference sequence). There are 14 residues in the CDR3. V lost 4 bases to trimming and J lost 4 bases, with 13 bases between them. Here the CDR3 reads CASSTGIFGYGYTF. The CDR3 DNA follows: TGTGCCAGTAGTACAGGGATTTTCGGCTATGGCTACACCTTC.